The clone carrying this T cell receptor beta chain was picked up one time. This entry is derived from a study of chemoradiotherapy in HPV16-positive cancers. Data came from immunoSEQ multiplex PCR; TCRdb stores just in-frame clones and leaves some out. The table includes 12,000 or so clones, around nine tenths detected once. The sample here was blood, taken from a patient who underwent chemoradiotherapy. The receptor was isolated from a human donor with HPV-associated anogenital cancer.

The CDR3 region is CATRRDSAYEQYF. The CDR3 coding sequence is TGTGCCACCCGTCGGGACAGTGCCTACGAGCAGTACTTC. The V and J genes are TRBV6-7 and TRBJ2-7, with TRBD1 matching over 7 bases. TRBV6-7 is placed among ORFs of uncertain function. Trimming at V came to 10 bases and at J to 2 bases, leaving 8 bases not matched to a gene. The CDR3 totals 13 residues.